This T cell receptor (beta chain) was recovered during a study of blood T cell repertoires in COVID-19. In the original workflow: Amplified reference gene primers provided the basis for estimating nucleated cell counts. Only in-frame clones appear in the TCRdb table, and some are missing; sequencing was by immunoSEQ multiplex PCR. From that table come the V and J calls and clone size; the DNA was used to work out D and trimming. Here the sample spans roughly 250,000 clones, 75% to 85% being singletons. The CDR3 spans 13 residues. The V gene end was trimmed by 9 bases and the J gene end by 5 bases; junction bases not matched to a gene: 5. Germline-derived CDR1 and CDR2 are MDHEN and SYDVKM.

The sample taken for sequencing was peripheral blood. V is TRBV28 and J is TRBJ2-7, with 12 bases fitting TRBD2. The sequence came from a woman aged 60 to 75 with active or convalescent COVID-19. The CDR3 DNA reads TGTGCCAGTCTAGCGGGGGGGCGAGACGAGCAGTACTTC. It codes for CASLAGGRDEQYF.